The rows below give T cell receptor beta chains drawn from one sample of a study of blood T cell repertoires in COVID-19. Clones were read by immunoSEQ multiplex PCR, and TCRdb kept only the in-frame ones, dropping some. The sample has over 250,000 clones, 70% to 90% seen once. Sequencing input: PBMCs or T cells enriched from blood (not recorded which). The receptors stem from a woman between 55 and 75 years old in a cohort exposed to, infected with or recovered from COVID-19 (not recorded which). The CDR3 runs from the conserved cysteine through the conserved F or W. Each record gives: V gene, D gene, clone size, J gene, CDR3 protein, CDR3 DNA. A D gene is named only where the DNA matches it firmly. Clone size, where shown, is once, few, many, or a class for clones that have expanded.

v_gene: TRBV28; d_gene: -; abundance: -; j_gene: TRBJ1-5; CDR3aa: CASSLGGGGNQPQHF; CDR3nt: TGTGCCAGCAGTTTAGGGGGGGGCGGCAATCAGCCCCAGCATTTT
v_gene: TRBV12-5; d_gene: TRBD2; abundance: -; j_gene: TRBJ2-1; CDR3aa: CASGLGLAGPVYNEQFF; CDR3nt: TGTGCTAGTGGTTTGGGACTAGCGGGCCCAGTCTACAATGAGCAGTTCTTC
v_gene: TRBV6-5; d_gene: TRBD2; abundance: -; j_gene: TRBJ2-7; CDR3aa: CASSLSGRLDYEQYF; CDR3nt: TGTGCCAGCAGCCTTAGCGGGAGGTTGGACTACGAGCAGTACTTC
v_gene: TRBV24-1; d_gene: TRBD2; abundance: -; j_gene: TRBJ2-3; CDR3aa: CATSGSSGAGDTQYF; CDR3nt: TGTGCCACCAGTGGCTCTAGCGGCGCGGGAGATACGCAGTATTTT
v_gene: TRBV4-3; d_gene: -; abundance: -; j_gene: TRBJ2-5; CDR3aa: CASSPSGAQETQYF; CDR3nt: TGCGCCAGCAGCCCCTCAGGGGCCCAAGAGACCCAGTACTTC
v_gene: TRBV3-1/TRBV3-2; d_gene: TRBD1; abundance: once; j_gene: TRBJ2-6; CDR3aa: CASSQDVRDRGSGANVLTF; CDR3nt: TGTGCCAGCAGCCAAGATGTCCGGGACAGAGGCTCTGGGGCCAACGTCCTGACTTTC
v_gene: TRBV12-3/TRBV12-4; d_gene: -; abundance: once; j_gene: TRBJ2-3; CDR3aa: CASSTRATDTQYF; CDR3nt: TGTGCCAGCAGTACCCGAGCCACAGATACGCAGTATTTT
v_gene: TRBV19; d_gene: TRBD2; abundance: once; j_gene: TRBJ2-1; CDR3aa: CASSIGRTSDEQFF; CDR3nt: TGTGCCAGTAGTATAGGAAGGACTAGCGATGAGCAGTTCTTC
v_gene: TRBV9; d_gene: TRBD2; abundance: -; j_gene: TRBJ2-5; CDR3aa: CASSPGTSITRETQYF; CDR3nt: TGTGCCAGCAGCCCAGGGACTAGCATCACAAGGGAGACCCAGTACTTC
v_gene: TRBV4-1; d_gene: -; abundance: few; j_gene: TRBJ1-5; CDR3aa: CASSSSPLWGVVDQPQHF; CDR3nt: TGCGCCAGCAGCTCCTCGCCCTTATGGGGGGTTGTCGATCAGCCCCAGCATTTT
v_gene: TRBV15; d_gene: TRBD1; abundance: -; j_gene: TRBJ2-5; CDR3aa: CATSKTGGGETQYF; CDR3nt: TGTGCCACCAGCAAGACAGGGGGGGGTGAGACCCAGTACTTC
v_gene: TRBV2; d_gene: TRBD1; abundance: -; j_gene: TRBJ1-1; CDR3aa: CASNRQGNTEAFF; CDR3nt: TGTGCCAGCAACCGACAGGGGAACACTGAAGCTTTCTTT
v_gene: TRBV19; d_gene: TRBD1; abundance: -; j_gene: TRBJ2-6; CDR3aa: CASSVGTAISGANVLTF; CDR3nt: TGTGCCAGTAGCGTCGGGACAGCGATTTCTGGGGCCAACGTCCTGACTTTC